This passage covers 2 T cell receptor beta chains from one sample sequenced in a study of vaccination effects on CD4 cells after COVID-19. For these receptors, no antigen is known. ViraFEST used viral peptide pools to expand antigen-specific CD4+ T cells before sequencing. An approximately 10-day culture period preceded the isolation of CD4+ T cells. The method was immunoSEQ multiplex PCR; TCRdb's version includes in-frame clones alone and lacks a portion of them. Here the sample spans about 19,000 clones, approximately 70% being singletons. The material was CD4+ T cells from PBMCs cultured with HCoV-229E spike peptides, obtained before COVID-19 vaccination. The origin of the receptors is a human donor who received a COVID-19 vaccine.

The chain recombines TRBV5-1 with TRBJ1-1; tentatively, D is TRBD1 (5 bases). CDR3 size: 15 residues. Trimming took off 2 bases at V and 0 bases at J, with 11 bases between the two ends. Germline V CDR1 and CDR2: SGHRS, YFSETQ. The CDR3 region is CASSFDSTMNTEAFF. In DNA form, the CDR3 reads TGCGCCAGCAGCTTCGACAGTACCATGAACACTGAAGCTTTCTTT.

The chain combines TRBV30 with TRBJ1-1, with 7 bases matching TRBD1. Germline V lookup: CDR1 GTSNPN, CDR2 SVGIG (reference sequence). There are 19 residues in the CDR3. The ends lost 2 bases at V and 6 bases at J; junction bases unmatched: 24. The CDR3 is CAWSTSQRGRVRIGSEAFF. Written as DNA, the CDR3 is TGTGCCTGGAGTACATCCCAGAGGGGGCGAGTAAGAATAGGGTCTGAAGCTTTCTTT.